This is a list of T cell receptor beta chains from one sample in a study of shared clonotypes between healthy human individuals. Method: immunoSEQ multiplex PCR; TCRdb's copy keeps in-frame clones and lacks some. This table has approximately 95,000 clones, around 67% appearing once. The source material was memory CD8+ T cells sorted from blood. Receptor source: a man aged 25 to 40 in good health. CDR3s include the opening cysteine and the closing phenylalanine or tryptophan. A D gene is named only where the DNA matches it firmly. Expanded clones get a size class; other rows say once, few or many, or leave the size out.

v_call	d_call	j_call	clone_size	cdr3_nt	cdr3_aa
TRBV19	.	TRBJ2-1	.	TGTGCCAGTAGTCGAGGGGTGGGGGACTACAATGAGCAGTTCTTC	CASSRGVGDYNEQFF
TRBV15	.	TRBJ2-1	.	TGTGCCACCAGCAGAGATCTCGGGGGTGAGCAGTTCTTC	CATSRDLGGEQFF
TRBV7-9	.	TRBJ2-1	.	TGTGCCAGCAGCAACGATTTTCCTGAGCAGTTCTTC	CASSNDFPEQFF
TRBV30	.	TRBJ1-1	many	TGTGCCTGTACGATGAACACTGAAGCTTTCTTT	CACTMNTEAFF
TRBV5-1	.	TRBJ1-1	few	TGCGCCAGCAGCTTGTCTTCCGCGAACACTGAAGCTTTCTTT	CASSLSSANTEAFF
TRBV7-2	TRBD2	TRBJ2-5	few	TGTGCCAGCAGCTTAATGCTAGCGGGAGAAGAGACCCAGTACTTC	CASSLMLAGEETQYF
TRBV7-2	TRBD1	TRBJ2-7	many	TGTGCCAGCAGCTCGACAGGGGGCCCGGAACGGTACGAGCAGTACTTC	CASSSTGGPERYEQYF
TRBV6-1	TRBD1	TRBJ2-7	.	TGTGCCAGCAGTCCAAGCGGACAGGGGCTCGAGCAGTACTTC	CASSPSGQGLEQYF
TRBV5-1	TRBD2	TRBJ2-2	.	TGCGCCAGCAGCTTATCAGCGGGGGACACCGGGGAGCTGTTTTTT	CASSLSAGDTGELFF
TRBV5-5	TRBD1	TRBJ2-1	.	TGTGCCAGCAGCTTGGAGGGGGCCCACAATGAGCAGTTCTTC	CASSLEGAHNEQFF
TRBV28	.	TRBJ2-7	.	TGTGCCAGCAGTTTAATTACCTACGAGCAGTACTTC	CASSLITYEQYF
TRBV10-2	.	TRBJ2-7	.	TGCGCCAGCGCCGGCGAAGAAGGGGCGTCCTACGAGCAGTACTTC	CASAGEEGASYEQYF
TRBV10-3	.	TRBJ2-7	.	TGTGCCATCAGTGAGTCGTGGCGAGAGCAGTACTTC	CAISESWREQYF
TRBV7-7	.	TRBJ2-1	few	TGTGCCAGCAGCTTAACGACAGCCTCCTACAATGAGCAGTTCTTC	CASSLTTASYNEQFF
TRBV5-5	TRBD1	TRBJ1-4	.	TGTGCCAGCAGCAGCCCCGGGACAGGAGTTGGCGAAAAACTGTTTTTT	CASSSPGTGVGEKLFF
TRBV27	.	TRBJ2-7	large	TGTGCCAGCAGTTCTTTATCCTACGAGCAGTACTTC	CASSSLSYEQYF
TRBV7-9	.	TRBJ1-5	.	TGTGCCAGCAGCTTAGGGTCAGGGCCAGAGCCCCAGCATTTT	CASSLGSGPEPQHF
TRBV5-4	.	TRBJ2-4	.	TGTGCCAGCAGCTTTGAATTAAAAAACATTCAGTACTTC	CASSFELKNIQYF
TRBV7-2	TRBD1	TRBJ2-2	.	TGTGCCAGCAGCTCCAGACAGGGTGGCACCGGGGAGCTGTTTTTT	CASSSRQGGTGELFF
TRBV7-7	.	TRBJ2-1	.	TGTGCCAGCAGCTTTAGAGCCCCCGCGGGGTACAATGAGCAGTTCTTC	CASSFRAPAGYNEQFF
TRBV5-1	TRBD2	TRBJ2-1	.	TGCGCCAGCAGCTCCTTTACTAGCGGGTCTTACAATGAGCAGTTCTTC	CASSSFTSGSYNEQFF
TRBV6-6	.	TRBJ2-1	.	TGTGCCAGCAGTTACTCGACAGGGGAGGGCAATGAGCAGTTCTTC	CASSYSTGEGNEQFF
TRBV5-1	TRBD2	TRBJ2-3	.	TGCGCCAGCAGCTTTTCTAGCGGGAGGTCGGGAGATACGCAGTATTTT	CASSFSSGRSGDTQYF
TRBV14	.	TRBJ1-1	.	TGTGCCAGCAGCCAATTAGTGAACACTGAAGCTTTCTTT	CASSQLVNTEAFF
TRBV28	TRBD2	TRBJ2-1	once	TGTGCCAGCAGCTACCATATTAGCGGGAGGTTCCACGGGTCCTCCTACAATGAGCAGTTCTTC	CASSYHISGRFHGSSYNEQFF